The 31 T cell receptor beta chains below were found in one sample sequenced in a study of early T cells in non-severe SARS-CoV-2 infection. TCRdb re-derived calls from the 5' RACE reads in MiXCR, one entry per CDR3 protein. Among tens of thousands of distinct CDR3 sequences listed, under 15% were seen once. The material sequenced was whole blood, taken at baseline. These receptors were taken from an adult who was a healthcare worker with PCR-confirmed SARS-CoV-2 infection or an uninfected control (not recorded which).

The chain joins TRBV6-5 to TRBJ1-3, with a possible D match to TRBD1 (5 bases). The germline gives CDR1 MNHEY, CDR2 SVGAGI. The V gene lost 6 bases and the J gene lost 0 bases, with 18 bases spanning the gap. The CDR3 totals 17 residues. The CDR3 is CASRYVGPGGSGNTIYF. As DNA, the CDR3 is TGTGCCAGCAGATACGTAGGCCCGGGGGGCTCTGGAAACACCATATATTTT.

The rearrangement links TRBV2 to TRBJ1-3, with D perhaps matching TRBD1 (6 bases). The germline CDR1 and CDR2 sequences are SNHLY and FYNNEI. The CDR3 consists of 14 residues. V gave up 1 base and J gave up 4 bases, with 8 bases separating them. CDR3 in amino acids: CASSEGQGGNTIYF. The CDR3 nucleotides read TGTGCCAGCAGTGAAGGCCAGGGGGGAAACACCATATATTTT.

This clonotype was detected a few times. V is TRBV7-2 and J is TRBJ2-7, with D perhaps matching TRBD2 (6 bases). This CDR3 has 15 amino acids. The V end lost 5 bases, the J end lost 0 bases, and 14 bases lay between the germline ends. Per germline, CDR1 SGHTA and CDR2 FQGNSA. In nucleotides, the CDR3 is TGTGCCAGCAGCGGACTCCGCGGGATCTCCTACGAGCAGTACTTC. It yields the protein CASSGLRGISYEQYF.

The sample holds many counts of this clonotype. The chain combines TRBV6-4 with TRBJ2-2; D might be TRBD1 (6 bases). The germline V and J ends were trimmed by 4 bases and 3 bases, with 6 bases remaining between them. The CDR3 has 13 amino acids. From germline, CDR1 is MRHNA and CDR2 SNTAGT. CDR3 DNA sequence: TGTGCCAGCAGTGGGACAGACACCGGGGAGCTGTTTTTT. It codes for CASSGTDTGELFF.

The chain is built from TRBV12-2 and TRBJ1-5. TRBV12-2 is assigned pseudogene status. The CDR3 contains 17 residues. CDR3 amino acids: CASRLPGTSSSNQPQHF. The CDR3 DNA follows: TGTGCAAGTCGCCTACCTGGGACCTCCTCCAGCAATCAGCCCCAGCATTTT.

The rearrangement uses TRBV15 and TRBJ2-6, with unresolved D. Germline loops: CDR1 LNHNV, CDR2 YYDKDF (reference sequence). The CDR3 length is 15 residues. V was shortened by 6 bases and J by 0 bases, with 9 bases between the two germline ends. DNA for the CDR3: TGTGCCACCAGTCAGGACCCCTCTGGGGCCAACGTCCTGACTTTC. Its translation: CATSQDPSGANVLTF.

This chain links TRBV20-1 with TRBJ2-7; D possibly matches TRBD1 or TRBD2 (6 bases each). Per germline, CDR1 DFQATT and CDR2 SNEGSKA (reference sequence). V dropped 6 bases and J dropped 3 bases, with 21 bases sitting between them. This CDR3 is 15 amino acids long. In nucleotides, the CDR3 is TGCAGTGCCCTCGGGGCAGGGGCGGACTACTACGAGCAGTACTTC. Its translation is CSALGAGADYYEQYF.

The chain has TRBV7-2 and TRBJ2-3; D is unclear. Trimming shortened V by 3 bases and J by 5 bases, and 9 bases separated the two germline ends. CDR3 size: 13 residues. Germline V CDR1 and CDR2: SGHTA, FQGNSA. Here the CDR3 DNA reads TGTGCCAGCAGCTTCAAAGTAGGAGATACGCAGTATTTT. Translation gives CASSFKVGDTQYF.

J is TRBJ2-7 and V is TRBV11-2; D is perhaps TRBD1 or TRBD2 (5 bases each). Germline V gene lookup returns CDR1 SGHAT and CDR2 FQNNGV. Trimming took off 5 bases at V and 6 bases at J, with 17 bases between the two ends. The CDR3 is made up of 14 amino acids. DNA for the CDR3: TGTGCCAGCAGCCCTCGGGACCCCGGCAGCGAGCAGTACTTC. This sequence encodes CASSPRDPGSEQYF.

This sequence joins TRBV20-1 and TRBJ1-4; 7 positions match TRBD1. This CDR3 has 11 amino acids. Germline CDR1 is DFQATT and CDR2 is SNEGSKA (reference sequence). The CDR3 bases are TGCGGGGGACAGTCCAATGAAAAACTGTTTTTT. This codes for CGGQSNEKLFF.

A few counts support this clonotype. V and J are TRBV29-1 and TRBJ1-1, with TRBD1 as a possible D gene (6 bases). Per the germline V gene, CDR1 is SQVTM and CDR2 is ANQGSEA. CDR3 length: 12 amino acids. The V and J ends lost 1 base and 8 bases respectively, with 11 bases between them. The CDR3 loop is CSVEGRGLEAFF. CDR3 DNA: TGCAGCGTTGAAGGCAGGGGTCTAGAAGCTTTCTTT.

This clonotype was observed at least ten times. This chain links TRBV7-9 with TRBJ2-7; 8 positions agree with TRBD2. CDR3 length equals 16 residues. Germline lookup yields CDR1 SEHNR and CDR2 FQNEAQ (reference sequence). V shed 0 bases and J 0 bases; nucleotides not matched to a gene: 4. The CDR3 DNA follows: TGTGCCAGCAGCTTAGCTCTAGCGGGTAGCTCCTACGAGCAGTACTTC. It is translated as CASSLALAGSSYEQYF.

The chain combines TRBV5-1 with TRBJ2-7; 12 bases line up with TRBD2. The V gene's germline CDR1 is SGHRS and CDR2 YFSETQ. V lost 4 bases to trimming and J lost 0 bases; unmatched junction nucleotides: 8. The CDR3 runs 17 residues. CDR3 nucleotide sequence: TGCGCCAGCAGCCCCGGGACTAGCGGGTTTAGCTCCTACGAGCAGTACTTC. This sequence encodes CASSPGTSGFSSYEQYF.

This clonotype has more than one count but fewer than ten. The chain is built from TRBV10-3 and TRBJ2-5; 9 nucleotides align to TRBD1. V shed 10 bases and J 2 bases; nucleotides not matched to a gene: 5. The CDR3 length is 13 residues. Germline CDR1 ENHRY, CDR2 SYGVKD. This CDR3 is CASKGQGQETQYF. CDR3 bases: TGTGCCAGTAAAGGACAGGGGCAAGAGACCCAGTACTTC.

This CDR3 reads CASSPYPSGPGHEQFF. The CDR3 region has the DNA TGTGCCAGCAGTCCTTACCCTAGCGGACCTGGGCATGAGCAGTTCTTC. This chain uses TRBV11-2 with TRBJ2-1, with TRBD2 matching over 7 bases. The trim removed 6 bases at V and 8 bases at J, leaving 16 bases unmatched. There are 16 residues in the CDR3. The germline CDR1 and CDR2 sequences are SGHAT and FQNNGV.

This clonotype was counted many times. J is TRBJ1-6 and V is TRBV20-1; 8 bases fit TRBD1. The V and J ends lost 3 bases and 8 bases, in that order; junction bases with no gene match: 3. There are 13 residues in the CDR3. In germline, CDR1 is DFQATT, CDR2 SNEGSKA (reference sequence). In DNA, the CDR3 is TGCAGTGCTAGGGACAGGGAACATTCACCCCTCCACTTT. Amino acid sequence: CSARDREHSPLHF.

This clonotype was seen ten or more times. The chain joins TRBV29-1 to TRBJ1-1; a weak D match, TRBD1 (5 bases). Trimming left V 8 bases short and J 1 base short, with 11 bases between. Germline-derived CDR1 and CDR2 are SQVTM and ANQGSEA. The length of the CDR3 is 12 residues. The CDR3: CSTQTGNTEAFF. The CDR3 nucleotides read TGCAGCACCCAAACAGGGAACACTGAAGCTTTCTTT.

This clonotype turned up a few times. J is TRBJ2-7 and V is TRBV12-3 or TRBV12-4; D assignment may be TRBD1 or TRBD2 (5 bases each). The CDR3 has 14 residues. Trimming cost V 4 bases and J 4 bases, with 14 bases left between them. The CDR3 region is CASSYRDGSYEQYF. For the CDR3, the DNA is TGTGCCAGCAGTTACCGGGACGGCAGTTACGAGCAGTACTTC.

The V and J genes are TRBV5-1 and TRBJ1-5, with a weak D call TRBD1 (6 bases). Germline V gene lookup returns CDR1 SGHRS and CDR2 YFSETQ. The CDR3 length is 14 residues. V dropped 4 bases and J dropped 3 bases, with 11 bases sitting between them. CDR3 in DNA: TGCGCCAGCAGCCCGGGGGACAACAATCAGCCCCAGCATTTT. Its translation is CASSPGDNNQPQHF.

In its sample, this clonotype was seen many times. V usage is TRBV15 and J usage is TRBJ2-1, with D possibly being TRBD2 (5 bases). Germline V gene lookup returns CDR1 LNHNV and CDR2 YYDKDF (reference sequence). Trimming took 2 bases from V and 2 from J, leaving 10 bases between them. The CDR3 runs to 15 residues. The CDR3 is CATSRTAGTYNEQFF. CDR3 DNA sequence: TGTGCCACCAGCAGAACAGCCGGGACCTACAATGAGCAGTTCTTC.

This clonotype has a handful of counts. The rearrangement links TRBV7-6 to TRBJ2-1; D is possibly TRBD2 (6 bases). The CDR3 length is 16 residues. CDR1 is SGHVS and CDR2 is FNYEAQ in the germline V gene. Trimming removed 5 bases from V and 3 bases from J, with 17 bases in between. The CDR3 loop reads CASSQVHSGDYNEQFF. CDR3 nucleotide sequence: TGTGCCAGCAGCCAAGTCCATAGCGGCGACTACAATGAGCAGTTCTTC.

This clonotype was observed a few times. J is TRBJ2-3 and V is TRBV2; tentative D call: TRBD1 (6 bases). This CDR3 contains 13 residues. V shed 6 bases and J shed 2 bases, with 9 bases lying between them. Germline lookup yields CDR1 SNHLY and CDR2 FYNNEI. Written as DNA, the CDR3 is TGTGCCAGCAGAAGGACAGCCACAGATACGCAGTATTTT. This sequence encodes CASRRTATDTQYF.

CDR3 bases: TGCGCCAGCAGCCCTAGGGGTGGCGGAAACACCATATATTTT. Protein product: CASSPRGGGNTIYF. The J gene is TRBJ1-3, the V gene TRBV4-1, with D possibly matching TRBD1 (5 bases). CDR1 is MGHRA, CDR2 YSYEKL, per germline. V was trimmed by 4 bases and J by 4 bases, leaving 11 bases between them. The CDR3 extends over 14 amino acids.

V gene TRBV20-1 combines with J gene TRBJ2-1, with TRBD2 matching over 8 bases. Trimming took 0 bases from V and 0 from J; bases not matched to a gene: 13. The CDR3 spans 19 residues. Germline CDR1 and CDR2: DFQATT and SNEGSKA (reference sequence). CDR3 amino acids: CSAREGPGGNPSSYNEQFF. CDR3 coding DNA: TGCAGTGCTAGAGAAGGGCCGGGGGGGAACCCCAGCTCCTACAATGAGCAGTTCTTC.

Only a few counts were recorded for this clonotype. The chain is built from TRBV2 and TRBJ2-3; possible D gene TRBD2, 7 bases. The length of the CDR3 is 13 residues. Germline CDR1 is SNHLY and CDR2 is FYNNEI. V was shortened by 5 bases and J by 8 bases, with 14 bases between the two germline ends. As DNA, the CDR3 is TGTGCCAGCAGTCCAGGGGAGGGAGTTACGCAGTATTTT. It yields the protein CASSPGEGVTQYF.

This clonotype was picked up a small number of times. The genes are TRBV10-2 and TRBJ2-7; 13 bases are a match to TRBD2. The germline V gene has CDR1 WSHSY and CDR2 SAAADI. Trimming cost V 9 bases and J 2 bases; bases outside gene matches: 13. The CDR3 is 17 amino acids. In DNA, the CDR3 is TGCGCCAGTGTAATCGGGACTAGCGGGAAAGGCGCCTACGAGCAGTACTTC. It encodes CASVIGTSGKGAYEQYF.

This chain uses TRBV12-5 with TRBJ2-7; a weak D match, TRBD1 (6 bases). The V end was cut by 6 bases, the J end by 1 base, with 13 bases between. Germline loops: CDR1 LGHNT, CDR2 FRNRAP. The CDR3 is made up of 14 amino acids. The CDR3 sequence: CASGPQGHSYEQYF. The DNA for the CDR3 is TGTGCTAGTGGCCCACAGGGACATTCCTACGAGCAGTACTTC. Filled out from reference TRBV12-5 and TRBJ2-7, the complete variable domain reads DARVTQTPRHKVTEMGQEVTMRCQPILGHNTVFWYRQTMMQGLELLAYFRNRAPLDDSGMPKDRFSAEMPDATLATLKIQPSEPRDSAVYFCASGPQGHSYEQYFGPGTRLTVT.

This sequence joins TRBV12-5 and TRBJ1-4, with TRBD1 as a possible D gene (5 bases). Germline values: CDR1 LGHNT, CDR2 FRNRAP. The CDR3 has 13 residues. Between the trimmed V and J ends, which lost 5 bases and 4 bases, there was a span of 8 bases. CDR3 DNA: TGTGCTAGTGGTCCGGACAATAATGAAAAACTGTTTTTT. Its protein product is CASGPDNNEKLFF. Filled out from reference TRBV12-5 and TRBJ1-4, the complete variable domain reads DARVTQTPRHKVTEMGQEVTMRCQPILGHNTVFWYRQTMMQGLELLAYFRNRAPLDDSGMPKDRFSAEMPDATLATLKIQPSEPRDSAVYFCASGPDNNEKLFFGSGTQLSVL.

This chain links TRBV19 with TRBJ2-3; tentatively, D is TRBD1 (7 bases). CDR1 is LNHDA and CDR2 is SQIVND in the germline V gene (reference sequence). V lost 10 bases and J 0 bases, leaving 17 bases between the germline ends. CDR3 length equals 15 residues. The CDR3 loop reads CATGGKGASTDTQYF. The CDR3 nucleotides are TGTGCCACCGGCGGGAAGGGGGCGAGCACAGATACGCAGTATTTT.

The rearrangement uses TRBV20-1 and TRBJ2-4; D might be TRBD1 (6 bases). The CDR3 loop spans 17 amino acids. The germline V gene has CDR1 DFQATT and CDR2 SNEGSKA (reference sequence). V shed 0 bases and J shed 6 bases, with 21 bases lying between them. Written as DNA, the CDR3 is TGCAGTGCTAGAGATGGTTTAGCCCGAGCCAGGGGAAACATTCAGTACTTC. It is translated as CSARDGLARARGNIQYF.

This clonotype was seen repeatedly, ten times or more. This chain joins TRBV19 and TRBJ2-1; 8 positions agree with TRBD1. V shed 6 bases, J shed 9 bases, and the junction held 13 bases outside the gene matches. This CDR3 comprises 15 residues. CDR1 and CDR2 (germline): LNHDA, SQIVND (reference sequence). Written as DNA, the CDR3 is TGTGCCAGTAGCCCTGGGTCAGGGGGCTTGGGTGAGCAGTTCTTC. As protein: CASSPGSGGLGEQFF.